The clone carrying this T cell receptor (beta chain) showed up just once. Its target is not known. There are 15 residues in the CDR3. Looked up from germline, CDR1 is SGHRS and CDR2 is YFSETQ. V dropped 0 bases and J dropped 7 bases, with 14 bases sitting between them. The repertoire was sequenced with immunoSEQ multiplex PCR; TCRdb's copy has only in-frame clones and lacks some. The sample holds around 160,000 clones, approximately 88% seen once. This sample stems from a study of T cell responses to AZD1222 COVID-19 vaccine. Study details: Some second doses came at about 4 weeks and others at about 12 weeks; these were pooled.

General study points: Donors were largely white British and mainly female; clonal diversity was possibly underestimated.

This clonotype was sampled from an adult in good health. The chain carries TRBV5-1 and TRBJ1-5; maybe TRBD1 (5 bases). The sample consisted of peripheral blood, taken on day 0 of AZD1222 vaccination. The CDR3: CASSLAGGLQQPQHF. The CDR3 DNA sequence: TGCGCCAGCAGCTTGGCCGGGGGGTTACAGCAGCCCCAGCATTTT.